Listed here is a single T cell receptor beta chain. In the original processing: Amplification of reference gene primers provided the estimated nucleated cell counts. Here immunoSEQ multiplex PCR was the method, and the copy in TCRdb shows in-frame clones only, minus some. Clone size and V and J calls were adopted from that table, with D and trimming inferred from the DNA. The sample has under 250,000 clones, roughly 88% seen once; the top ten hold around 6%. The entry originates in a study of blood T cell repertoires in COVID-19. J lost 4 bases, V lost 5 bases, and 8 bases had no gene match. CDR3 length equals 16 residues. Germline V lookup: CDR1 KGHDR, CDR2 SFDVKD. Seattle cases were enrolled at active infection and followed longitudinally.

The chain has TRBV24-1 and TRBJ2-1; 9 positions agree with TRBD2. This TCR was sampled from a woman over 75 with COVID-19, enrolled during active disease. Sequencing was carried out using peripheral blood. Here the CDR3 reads CATSVGSGGLYNEQFF. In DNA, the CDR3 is TGTGCCACCAGTGTGGGGAGCGGGGGGTTGTACAATGAGCAGTTCTTC.